Below are 5 T cell receptor beta chains sequenced from a single sample in a study of long-term antiretroviral therapy in people with HIV. Version v3.0 of the immunoSEQ assay ran at survey level. The method was immunoSEQ multiplex PCR; TCRdb's version includes in-frame clones alone and lacks a portion of them. The data contain 25,000 to 35,000 clones, more than 90% of them singletons. This material consisted of unsorted PBMCs, taken 6 to 6.5 years after starting antiretroviral therapy. These receptors were taken from a man aged 25-45 years with HIV.

This chain connects TRBV2 to TRBJ2-3, with a weak D call TRBD1 (5 bases). This CDR3 is 15 amino acids long. Looked up from germline, CDR1 is SNHLY and CDR2 is FYNNEI. V was clipped by 1 base and J by 3 bases, with 11 bases between them. The CDR3 DNA follows: TGTGCCAGCAGTGAAGAAGGGGAAAGGACAGATACGCAGTATTTT. This sequence encodes CASSEEGERTDTQYF.

The J gene is TRBJ1-1, the V gene TRBV28; the D is unclear. Trimming pared 3 bases from V and 4 bases from J, leaving 3 bases between. This CDR3 comprises 11 residues. Germline V gives CDR1 MDHEN, CDR2 SYDVKM. The chain's CDR3 is CASSFPTEAFF. CDR3 sequence (DNA): TGTGCCAGCAGTTTCCCCACTGAAGCTTTCTTT.

This chain connects TRBV6-1 to TRBJ1-4; a possible D gene is TRBD1 (6 bases). This CDR3 region has 15 residues. V was shortened by 5 bases and J by 4 bases, with 14 bases between the two germline ends. Germline V gene sequence: CDR1 MNHNS, CDR2 SASEGT. CDR3 region: CASSSRDRSNEKLFF. The CDR3 nucleotides read TGTGCCAGCAGTTCACGCGACAGGAGTAATGAAAAACTGTTTTTT.

V is TRBV6-1 and J is TRBJ1-2; D might be TRBD1 (5 bases). Trimming took off 1 base at V and 7 bases at J, with 13 bases between the two ends. This CDR3 has 14 residues. Germline V gives CDR1 MNHNS, CDR2 SASEGT. CDR3 residues: CASSEEGLGRGYTF. CDR3 nucleotide sequence: TGTGCCAGCAGTGAAGAGGGTTTGGGGCGTGGCTACACCTTC.

This chain's CDR3 is CASSPGLAGNNEQFF. DNA for the CDR3: TGTGCCAGCAGTCCCGGACTAGCGGGAAACAATGAGCAGTTCTTC. The chain is built from TRBV28 and TRBJ2-1, with 12 positions matching TRBD2. J lost 5 bases, V lost 5 bases, and 4 bases had no gene match. This CDR3 spans 15 amino acids. Germline V gene sequence: CDR1 MDHEN, CDR2 SYDVKM.